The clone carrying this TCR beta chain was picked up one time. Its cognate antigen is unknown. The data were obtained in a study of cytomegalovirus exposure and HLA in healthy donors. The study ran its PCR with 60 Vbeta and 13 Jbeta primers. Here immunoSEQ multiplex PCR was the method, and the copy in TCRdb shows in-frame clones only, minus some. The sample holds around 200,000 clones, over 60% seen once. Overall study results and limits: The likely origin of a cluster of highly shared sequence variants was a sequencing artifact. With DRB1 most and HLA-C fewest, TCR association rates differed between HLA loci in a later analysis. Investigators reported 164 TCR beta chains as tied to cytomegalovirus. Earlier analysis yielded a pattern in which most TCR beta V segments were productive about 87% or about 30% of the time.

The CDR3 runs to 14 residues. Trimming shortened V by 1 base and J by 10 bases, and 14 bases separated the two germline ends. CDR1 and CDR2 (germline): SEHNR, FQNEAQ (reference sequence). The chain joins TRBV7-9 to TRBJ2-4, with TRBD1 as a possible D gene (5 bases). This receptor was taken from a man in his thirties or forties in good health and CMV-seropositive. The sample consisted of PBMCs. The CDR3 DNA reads TGTGCCAGCAGCTTAGAGCGCGACAGATGGATTCAGTACTTC. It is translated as CASSLERDRWIQYF.